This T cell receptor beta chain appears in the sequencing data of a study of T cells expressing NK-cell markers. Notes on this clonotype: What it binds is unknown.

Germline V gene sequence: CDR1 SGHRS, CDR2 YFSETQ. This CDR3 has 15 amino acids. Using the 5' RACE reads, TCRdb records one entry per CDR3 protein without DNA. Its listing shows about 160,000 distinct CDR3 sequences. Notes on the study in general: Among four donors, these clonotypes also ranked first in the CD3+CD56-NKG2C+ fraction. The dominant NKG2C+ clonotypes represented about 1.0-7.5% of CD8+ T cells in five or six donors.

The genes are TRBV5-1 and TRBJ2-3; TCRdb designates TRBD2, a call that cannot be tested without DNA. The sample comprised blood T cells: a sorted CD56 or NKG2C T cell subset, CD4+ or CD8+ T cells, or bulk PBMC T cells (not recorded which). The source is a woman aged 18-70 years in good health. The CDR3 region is CASSLGLAKADTQYF. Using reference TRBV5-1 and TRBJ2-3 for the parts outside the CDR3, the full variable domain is KAGVTQTPRYLIKTRGQQVTLSCSPISGHRSVSWYQQTPGQGLQFLFEYFSETQRNKGNFPGRFSGRQFSNSRSEMNVSTLELGDSALYLCASSLGLAKADTQYFGPGTRLTVL.